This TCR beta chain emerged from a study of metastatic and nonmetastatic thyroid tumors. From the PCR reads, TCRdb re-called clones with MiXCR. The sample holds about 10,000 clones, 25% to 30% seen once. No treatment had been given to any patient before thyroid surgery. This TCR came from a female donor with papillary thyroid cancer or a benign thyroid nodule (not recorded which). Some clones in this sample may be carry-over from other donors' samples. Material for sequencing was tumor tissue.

The CDR3 DNA reads TGTGCCAGCAGTCCCCAGACAGGGGCTACGTTTAACTATGGCTACACCTTC. Translation gives CASSPQTGATFNYGYTF. J is TRBJ1-2 and V is TRBV6-1, with 8 bases identical to TRBD1. This CDR3 region has 17 residues. With V trimmed by 5 bases and J by 1 base, 12 bases remained unmatched. Germline V gene lookup returns CDR1 MNHNS and CDR2 SASEGT.